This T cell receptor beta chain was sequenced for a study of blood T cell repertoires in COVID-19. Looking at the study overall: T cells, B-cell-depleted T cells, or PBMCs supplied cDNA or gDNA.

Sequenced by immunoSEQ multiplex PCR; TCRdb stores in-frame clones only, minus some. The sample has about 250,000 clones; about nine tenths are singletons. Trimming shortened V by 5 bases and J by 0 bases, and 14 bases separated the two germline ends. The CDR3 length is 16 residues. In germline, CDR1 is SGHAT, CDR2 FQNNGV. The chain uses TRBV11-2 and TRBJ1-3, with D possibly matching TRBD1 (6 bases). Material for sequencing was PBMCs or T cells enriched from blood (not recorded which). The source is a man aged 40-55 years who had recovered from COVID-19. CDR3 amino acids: CASSPNRASSGNTIYF. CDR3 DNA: TGTGCCAGCAGCCCGAACAGGGCCAGCTCTGGAAACACCATATATTTT.